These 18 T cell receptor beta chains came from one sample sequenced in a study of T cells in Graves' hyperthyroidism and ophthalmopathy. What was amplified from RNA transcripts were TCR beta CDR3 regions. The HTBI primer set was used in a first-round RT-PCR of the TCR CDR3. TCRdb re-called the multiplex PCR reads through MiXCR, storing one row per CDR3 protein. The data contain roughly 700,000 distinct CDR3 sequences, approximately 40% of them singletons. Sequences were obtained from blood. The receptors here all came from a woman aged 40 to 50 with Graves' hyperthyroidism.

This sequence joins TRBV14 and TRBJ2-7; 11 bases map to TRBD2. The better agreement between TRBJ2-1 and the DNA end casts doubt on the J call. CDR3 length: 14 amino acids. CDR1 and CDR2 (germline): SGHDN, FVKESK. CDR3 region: CASSGTSGYNEQFF. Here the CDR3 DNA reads TGTGCCAGCAGCGGGACTAGCGGCTACAATGAGCAGTTCTTC.

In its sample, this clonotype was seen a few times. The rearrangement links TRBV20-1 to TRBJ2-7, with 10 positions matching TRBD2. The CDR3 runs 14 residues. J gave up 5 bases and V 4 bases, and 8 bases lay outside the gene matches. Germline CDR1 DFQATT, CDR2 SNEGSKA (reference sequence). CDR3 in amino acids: CSAMGLAGVHEQYF. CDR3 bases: TGCAGTGCTATGGGGCTAGCGGGGGTCCACGAGCAGTACTTC.

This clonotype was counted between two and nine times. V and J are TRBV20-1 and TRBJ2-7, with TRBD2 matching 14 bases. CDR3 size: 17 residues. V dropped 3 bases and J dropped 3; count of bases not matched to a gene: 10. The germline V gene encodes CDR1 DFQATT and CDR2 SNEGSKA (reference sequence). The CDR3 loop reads CSASRPVGTSGGYEQYF. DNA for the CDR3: TGCAGTGCTAGTAGACCGGTCGGGACTAGCGGGGGCTACGAGCAGTACTTC.

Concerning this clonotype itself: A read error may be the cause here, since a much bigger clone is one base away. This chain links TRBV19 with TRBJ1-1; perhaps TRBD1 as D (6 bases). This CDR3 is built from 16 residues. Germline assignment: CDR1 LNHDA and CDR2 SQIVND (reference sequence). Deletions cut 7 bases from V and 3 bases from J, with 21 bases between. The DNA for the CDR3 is TGTGCCAGTATTCATAGGGGGGGGCAGTCGGACACTGAAGCTTTCTTT. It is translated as CASIHRGGQSDTEAFF.

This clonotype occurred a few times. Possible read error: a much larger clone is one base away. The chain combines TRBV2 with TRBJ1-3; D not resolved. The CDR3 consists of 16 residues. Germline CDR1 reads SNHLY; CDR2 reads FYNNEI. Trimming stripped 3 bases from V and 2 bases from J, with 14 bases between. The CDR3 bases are TGTGCCAGCAGTGAGGCCAAGGTGCCTCCTGGAAACACCATATATTTT. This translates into CASSEAKVPPGNTIYF.

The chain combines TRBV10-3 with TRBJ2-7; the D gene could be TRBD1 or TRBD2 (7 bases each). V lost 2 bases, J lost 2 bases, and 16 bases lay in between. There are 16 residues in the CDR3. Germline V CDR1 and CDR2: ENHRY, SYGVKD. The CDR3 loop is CAISEGQGGVTYEQYF. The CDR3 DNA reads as TGTGCCATCAGTGAGGGGCAGGGGGGGGTTACCTACGAGCAGTACTTC.

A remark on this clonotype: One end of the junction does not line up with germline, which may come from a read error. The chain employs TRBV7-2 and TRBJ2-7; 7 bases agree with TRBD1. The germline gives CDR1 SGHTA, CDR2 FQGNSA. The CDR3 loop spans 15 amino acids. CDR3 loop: CAGSQETGIPYEQYF. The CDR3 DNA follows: TGTGCCGGCAGCCAGGAGACAGGGATCCCCTACGAGCAGTACTTC.

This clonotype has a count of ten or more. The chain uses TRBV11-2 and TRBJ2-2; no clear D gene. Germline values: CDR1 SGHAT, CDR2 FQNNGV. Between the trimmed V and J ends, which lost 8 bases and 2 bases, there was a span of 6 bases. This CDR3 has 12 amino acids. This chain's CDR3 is CASDHNTGELFF. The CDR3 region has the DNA TGTGCCAGCGACCACAACACCGGGGAGCTGTTTTTT.

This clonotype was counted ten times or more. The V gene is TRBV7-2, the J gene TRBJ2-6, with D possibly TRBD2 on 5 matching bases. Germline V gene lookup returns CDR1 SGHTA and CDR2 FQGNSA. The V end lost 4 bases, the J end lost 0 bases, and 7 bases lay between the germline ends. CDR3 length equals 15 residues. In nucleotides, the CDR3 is TGTGCCAGCAGCTCCGGGGTCTCTGGGGCCAACGTCCTGACTTTC. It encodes CASSSGVSGANVLTF.

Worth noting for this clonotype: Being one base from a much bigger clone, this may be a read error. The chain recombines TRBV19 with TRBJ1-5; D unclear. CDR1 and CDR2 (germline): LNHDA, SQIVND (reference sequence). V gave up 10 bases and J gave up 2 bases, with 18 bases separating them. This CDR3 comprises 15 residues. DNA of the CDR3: TGTGCCACCAAACTGCAACAGAGAGGCAATCAGCCCCAGCATTTT. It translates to CATKLQQRGNQPQHF.

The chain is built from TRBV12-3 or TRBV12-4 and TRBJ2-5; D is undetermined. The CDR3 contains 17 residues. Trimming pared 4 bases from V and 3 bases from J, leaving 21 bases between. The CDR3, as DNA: TGTGCCAGCAGTTACTCCTCCGTTTCGGGCCACAAAGAGACCCAGTACTTC. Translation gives CASSYSSVSGHKETQYF.

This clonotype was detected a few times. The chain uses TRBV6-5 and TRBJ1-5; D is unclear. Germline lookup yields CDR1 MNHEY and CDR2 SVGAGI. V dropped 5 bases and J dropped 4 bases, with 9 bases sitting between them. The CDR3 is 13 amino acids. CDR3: CASSTVRNQPQHF. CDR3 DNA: TGTGCCAGCAGTACCGTCCGGAATCAGCCCCAGCATTTT.

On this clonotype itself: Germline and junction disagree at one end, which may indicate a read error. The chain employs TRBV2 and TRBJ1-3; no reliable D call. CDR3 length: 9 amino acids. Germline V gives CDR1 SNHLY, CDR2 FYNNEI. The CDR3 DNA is TGTGCCAGCAGTGTCGGCCATGATTTT. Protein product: CASSVGHDF.

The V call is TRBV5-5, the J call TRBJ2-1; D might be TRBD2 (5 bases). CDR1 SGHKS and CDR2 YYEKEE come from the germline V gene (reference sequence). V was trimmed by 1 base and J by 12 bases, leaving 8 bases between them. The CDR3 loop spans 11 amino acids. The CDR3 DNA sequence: TGTGCCAGCAGCTTGCGCGGAGGGCAGTTCTTC. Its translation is CASSLRGGQFF.

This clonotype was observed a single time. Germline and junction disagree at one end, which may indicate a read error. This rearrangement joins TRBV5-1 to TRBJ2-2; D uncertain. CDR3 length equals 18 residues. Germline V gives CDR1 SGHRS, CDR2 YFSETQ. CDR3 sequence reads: CASSLWSPWGSNTGELFF. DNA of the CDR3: TGTGCCAGCAGCTTGTGGTCTCCCTGGGGTTCGAACACCGGGGAGCTGTTTTTT.

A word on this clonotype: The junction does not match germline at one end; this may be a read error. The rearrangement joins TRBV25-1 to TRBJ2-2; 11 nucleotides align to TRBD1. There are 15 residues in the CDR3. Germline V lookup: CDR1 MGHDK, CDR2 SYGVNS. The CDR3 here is CASNPGQGDTGELFF. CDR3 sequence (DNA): TGTGCTAGCAATCCGGGACAGGGGGACACCGGGGAGCTGTTTTTT.

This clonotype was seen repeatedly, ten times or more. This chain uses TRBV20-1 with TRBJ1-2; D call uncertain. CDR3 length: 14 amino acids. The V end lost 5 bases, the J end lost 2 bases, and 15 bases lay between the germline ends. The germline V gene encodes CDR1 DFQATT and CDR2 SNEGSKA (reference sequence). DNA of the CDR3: TGCAGTGCTTCCCTAACCGCGGCGAACTATGGCTACACCTTC. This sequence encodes CSASLTAANYGYTF.

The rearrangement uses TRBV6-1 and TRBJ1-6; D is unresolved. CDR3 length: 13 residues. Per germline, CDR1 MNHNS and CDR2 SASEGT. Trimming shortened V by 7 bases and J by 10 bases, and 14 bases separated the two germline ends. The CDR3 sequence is CASTRTSGSPLHF. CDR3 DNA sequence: TGTGCCAGCACACGGACGTCGGGGTCACCCCTCCACTTT.